These T cell receptor beta chains were read from a single sample in a study of shared clonotypes between healthy human individuals. Libraries were prepared by immunoSEQ multiplex PCR; TCRdb keeps only in-frame clonotypes and omits some of them. This table has some 650,000 clones, 97% appearing once. Sequenced: naive CD4+ T cells sorted from blood. These receptors originate from a woman aged 30 to 39 in good health. Both conserved end residues are part of each CDR3. Fields, in order: V gene, clone size, D gene, J gene, CDR3 protein, CDR3 DNA. A D gene is named only where the DNA matches it firmly. For some rows the clone size is stated as once, few or many, or as a class when expanded; others skip it.

TRBV5-8	-	-	TRBJ1-3	CASSFGGEGSGNTIYF	TGTGCCAGCAGCTTTGGGGGAGAAGGGTCTGGAAACACCATATATTTT
TRBV5-1	-	TRBD1	TRBJ1-2	CASSSEPGQGAFGYTF	TGCGCCAGCAGCTCGGAACCGGGACAGGGGGCTTTCGGCTACACCTTC
TRBV7-9	-	-	TRBJ1-5	CASSSLGNNQPQHF	TGTGCCAGCAGCTCCCTTGGGAACAATCAGCCCCAGCATTTT
TRBV28	-	TRBD1	TRBJ1-5	CASSTGQGVLSNQPQHF	TGTGCCAGCAGCACGGGACAGGGGGTACTTAGCAATCAGCCCCAGCATTTT
TRBV28	-	-	TRBJ1-5	CATTQKPGYRARDQPQHF	TGTGCCACCACCCAAAAGCCCGGTTATCGGGCGCGTGATCAGCCCCAGCATTTT
TRBV27	-	-	TRBJ1-5	CASRQRTESNQPQHF	TGTGCCAGCAGACAGCGGACAGAGAGCAATCAGCCCCAGCATTTT
TRBV7-9	-	-	TRBJ2-7	CASSFVSSGGLEQYF	TGTGCCAGCAGCTTTGTGTCCTCGGGGGGCCTCGAGCAGTACTTC
TRBV9	-	TRBD1	TRBJ1-4	CASSVTGTGRGKLFF	TGTGCCAGCAGCGTGACCGGGACAGGGAGGGGAAAACTGTTTTTT
TRBV29-1	-	-	TRBJ1-3	CSVRGGENTIYF	TGCAGCGTGCGGGGTGGTGAAAACACCATATATTTT
TRBV6-1	-	-	TRBJ2-3	CASSVRRASTDTQYF	TGTGCCAGCAGTGTTCGCAGGGCTAGCACAGATACGCAGTATTTT
TRBV6-4	once	-	TRBJ2-7	CASSPSGRAPYEQYF	TGTGCCAGCAGCCCGAGTGGGCGGGCCCCCTACGAGCAGTACTTC
TRBV18	-	-	TRBJ2-5	CASSPGVQETQYF	TGTGCCAGCTCACCCGGCGTCCAAGAGACCCAGTACTTC
TRBV7-9	-	-	TRBJ1-2	CASSLIQGRGYTF	TGTGCCAGCAGCTTAATTCAGGGGCGAGGCTACACCTTC
TRBV7-9	-	-	TRBJ2-7	CASSLSSGLGVEQYF	TGTGCCAGCAGCTTAAGTTCGGGGTTAGGAGTCGAGCAGTACTTC
TRBV5-1	once	-	TRBJ2-5	CASSFNTQETQYF	TGCGCCAGCAGCTTCAACACCCAAGAGACCCAGTACTTC
TRBV10-3	-	TRBD1	TRBJ2-3	CAISESGGAQYF	TGTGCCATCAGTGAGTCAGGGGGCGCGCAGTATTTT
TRBV6-6	-	-	TRBJ2-2	CASRPYTGELFF	TGTGCCAGCAGACCGTACACCGGGGAGCTGTTTTTT
TRBV4-1	-	TRBD1	TRBJ2-1	CASSRRYGPGQGLYEQFF	TGCGCCAGCAGCCGCCGGTACGGTCCGGGACAGGGGTTGTATGAGCAGTTCTTC
TRBV2	-	-	TRBJ1-2	CASSYSGTMGDGYTF	TGTGCCAGCAGTTACTCCGGGACGATGGGTGATGGCTACACCTTC
TRBV4-1	-	-	TRBJ2-3	CASSQQDWETDTQYF	TGCGCCAGCAGCCAGCAGGACTGGGAAACAGATACGCAGTATTTT
TRBV30	-	TRBD1	TRBJ1-5	CAWSVSTGGPQHF	TGTGCCTGGAGTGTCTCTACAGGGGGGCCCCAGCATTTT
TRBV7-9	-	-	TRBJ2-2	CASSLKKTTGELFF	TGTGCCAGCAGCTTAAAGAAGACCACCGGGGAGCTGTTTTTT
TRBV5-1	-	-	TRBJ2-1	CASSYRPRRDNEQFF	TGCGCCAGCAGCTATCGACCCCGACGGGACAATGAGCAGTTCTTC
TRBV28	-	TRBD1	TRBJ1-1	CASRWDRATEAFF	TGTGCCAGCAGATGGGACAGGGCCACTGAAGCTTTCTTT
TRBV5-4	-	-	TRBJ2-5	CASSLASRRETQYF	TGTGCCAGCAGCTTGGCCTCGCGTAGGGAGACCCAGTACTTC
TRBV5-4	-	TRBD2	TRBJ2-3	CASSTASGRGTDTQYF	TGTGCCAGCAGCACAGCTAGCGGGAGGGGCACAGATACGCAGTATTTT
TRBV7-9	-	-	TRBJ1-2	CASSLASYPAHTF	TGTGCCAGCAGCTTAGCGAGCTACCCCGCCCACACCTTC
TRBV5-1	-	-	TRBJ2-7	CASSRHDDSYEQYF	TGCGCCAGCAGCCGACACGATGACAGTTACGAGCAGTACTTC
TRBV2	-	-	TRBJ1-6	CASADNSYNSPLHF	TGTGCCAGCGCAGACAACTCCTATAATTCACCCCTCCACTTT
TRBV7-2	once	TRBD2	TRBJ2-7	CASSWTSGYEQYF	TGTGCCAGCAGTTGGACTAGCGGGTACGAGCAGTACTTC
TRBV28	-	TRBD2	TRBJ2-7	CASSQGLEGYEQYF	TGTGCCAGCAGCCAAGGACTAGAGGGTTACGAGCAGTACTTC
TRBV7-9	-	-	TRBJ2-1	CASSRRNREVEQFF	TGTGCCAGCAGCCGGAGAAACAGGGAAGTTGAGCAGTTCTTC
TRBV7-9	-	-	TRBJ1-1	CASRSVNTEAFF	TGTGCCAGCAGATCGGTGAACACTGAAGCTTTCTTT
TRBV19	-	-	TRBJ2-1	CASSIDTTYNEQFF	TGTGCCAGTAGTATCGACACAACCTACAATGAGCAGTTCTTC
TRBV6-1	-	-	TRBJ2-7	CASSGDVYEQYF	TGTGCCAGCAGTGGAGACGTGTACGAGCAGTACTTC
TRBV10-2	-	TRBD2	TRBJ2-1	CASGDPAGVGNEQFF	TGCGCCAGCGGCGACCCAGCGGGAGTCGGTAATGAGCAGTTCTTC
TRBV18	-	TRBD1	TRBJ1-4	CASSRSQPGQGSEKLFF	TGTGCCAGCTCACGGTCGCAACCGGGACAGGGGTCTGAAAAACTGTTTTTT
TRBV11-2	-	TRBD2	TRBJ2-7	CASSLSLGLAGEAYEQYF	TGTGCCAGCAGCTTATCCCTGGGACTAGCGGGAGAGGCCTACGAGCAGTACTTC
TRBV19	-	-	TRBJ2-7	CASSITYSAEQYF	TGTGCCAGTAGTATAACGTATAGCGCCGAGCAGTACTTC
TRBV19	once	TRBD1	TRBJ1-1	CASSSGQGARTEAFF	TGTGCCAGTAGTTCGGGACAGGGGGCTCGGACTGAAGCTTTCTTT